This T cell receptor beta chain was retrieved from a study of blood T cells in healthy people across ages. Study-level points and caveats: While age rose, TCR beta diversity per million T cells dropped in a roughly linear way. Diversity was higher, and naive CD4+ cells more numerous, in long-lived donors than in aged donors.

Isolated per sample were at least 6 million PBMCs. Germline CDR1 reads DFQATT; CDR2 reads SNEGSKA (reference sequence). The CDR3 consists of 12 residues. V was trimmed by 5 bases and J by 10 bases, leaving 18 bases between them. About this clonotype: Its target is unknown.

Combining a sample-barcoded 5' primer with a J-beta primer mix, a second PCR ran for 7 to 11 cycles. TCRdb fed the 5' RACE reads into MiXCR, producing one record per CDR3 protein. This sample has roughly 1.5 million distinct CDR3 sequences, with 42% found just once. This chain joins TRBV20-1 and TRBJ2-7; TRBD1 is a possible D gene (5 bases). The receptor was isolated from a woman aged 18-29 years in good health. The sample comprised blood. CDR3 loop: CSARHDSVGQYF. The DNA for the CDR3 is TGCAGTGCTCGACACGACAGTGTGGGTCAGTACTTC.